The sequence of this T cell receptor (beta chain) was determined in a study of early T cells in non-severe SARS-CoV-2 infection. The wider study: Whole-blood bulk RNA, unsorted, was sequenced, and chains were unpaired.

The sample holds a few counts of this clonotype. Its target is not known. Attached unique molecular identifiers marked individual cDNA molecules. Using its own MiXCR run on the 5' RACE reads, TCRdb lists one record per CDR3 protein. The data contain 55,000 or so distinct CDR3 sequences, around 6.6% of them seen just once; the ten biggest clones take up 5.8%. The study's findings and limits: VDJdb-based matching was biased toward anti-spike CD8 responses and missed private and CD4 specificities.

This clonotype was sampled from an adult who was a healthcare worker with PCR-confirmed SARS-CoV-2 infection or an uninfected control (not recorded which). Source: whole blood, taken at baseline.

In DNA form, the CDR3 reads TGTGCCAGCAGCTTAAGGGAGGAGATGTCGCAGTATTTT. Encoded protein: CASSLREEMSQYF. This rearrangement joins TRBV7-2 to TRBJ2-3; the D gene is possibly TRBD2 (6 bases). The CDR3 spans 13 residues. The germline V and J ends were trimmed by 2 bases and 10 bases, with 13 bases remaining between them. Looked up from germline, CDR1 is SGHTA and CDR2 is FQGNSA.